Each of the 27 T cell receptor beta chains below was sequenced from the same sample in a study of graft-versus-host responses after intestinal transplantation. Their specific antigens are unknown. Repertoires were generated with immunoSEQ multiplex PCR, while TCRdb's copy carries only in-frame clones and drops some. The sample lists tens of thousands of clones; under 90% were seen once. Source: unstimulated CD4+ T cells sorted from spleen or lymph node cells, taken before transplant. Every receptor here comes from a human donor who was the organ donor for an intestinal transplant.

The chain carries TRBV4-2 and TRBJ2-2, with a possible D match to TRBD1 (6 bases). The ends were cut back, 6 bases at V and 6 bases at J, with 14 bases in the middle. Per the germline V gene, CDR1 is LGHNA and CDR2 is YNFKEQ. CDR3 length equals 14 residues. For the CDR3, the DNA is TGTGCCAGCAGACGACAGGTGGGGCCCGGGGAGCTGTTTTTT. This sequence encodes CASRRQVGPGELFF.

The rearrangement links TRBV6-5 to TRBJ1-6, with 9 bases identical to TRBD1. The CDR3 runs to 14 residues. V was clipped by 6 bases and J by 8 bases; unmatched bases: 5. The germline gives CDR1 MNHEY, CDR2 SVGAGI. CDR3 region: CASSYRGLDSPLHF. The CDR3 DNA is TGTGCCAGCAGCTACAGGGGGCTTGATTCACCCCTCCACTTT.

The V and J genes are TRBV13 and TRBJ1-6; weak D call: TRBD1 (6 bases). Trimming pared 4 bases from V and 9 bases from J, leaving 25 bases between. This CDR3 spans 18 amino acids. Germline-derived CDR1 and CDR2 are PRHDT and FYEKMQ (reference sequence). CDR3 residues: CASSSNTLGGSIISPLHF. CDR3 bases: TGTGCCAGCAGCTCCAACACTTTAGGGGGTAGTATAATTTCACCCCTCCACTTT.

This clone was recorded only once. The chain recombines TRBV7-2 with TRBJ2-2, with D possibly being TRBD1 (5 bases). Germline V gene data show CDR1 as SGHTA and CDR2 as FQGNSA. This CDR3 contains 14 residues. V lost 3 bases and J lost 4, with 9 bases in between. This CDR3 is CASSFDRTTGELFF. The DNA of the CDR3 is TGTGCCAGCAGCTTCGACAGAACCACCGGGGAGCTGTTTTTT.

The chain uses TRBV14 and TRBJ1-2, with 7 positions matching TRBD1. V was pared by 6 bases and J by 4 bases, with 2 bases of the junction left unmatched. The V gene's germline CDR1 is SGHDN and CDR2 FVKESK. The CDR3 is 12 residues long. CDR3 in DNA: TGTGCCAGCAGTAGACAGGGCTATGGCTACACCTTC. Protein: CASSRQGYGYTF.

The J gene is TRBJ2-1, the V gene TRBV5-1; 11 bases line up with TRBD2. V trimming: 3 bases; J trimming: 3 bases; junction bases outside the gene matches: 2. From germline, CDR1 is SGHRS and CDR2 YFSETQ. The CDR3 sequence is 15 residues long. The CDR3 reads CASSSLAGVYNEQFF. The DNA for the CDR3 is TGCGCCAGCAGCTCACTAGCGGGGGTCTACAATGAGCAGTTCTTC. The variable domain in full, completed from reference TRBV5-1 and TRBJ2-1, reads KAGVTQTPRYLIKTRGQQVTLSCSPISGHRSVSWYQQTPGQGLQFLFEYFSETQRNKGNFPGRFSGRQFSNSRSEMNVSTLELGDSALYLCASSSLAGVYNEQFFGPGTRLTVL.

CDR3 sequence reads: CASSTSGEGKLFF. CDR3 sequence (DNA): TGCGCCAGCAGCACCTCGGGGGAGGGAAAACTGTTTTTT. The V call is TRBV5-1, the J call TRBJ1-4; the D gene is possibly TRBD1 (5 bases). V shed 4 bases and J shed 10 bases, with 14 bases lying between them. The CDR3 covers 13 residues. Germline V gene sequence: CDR1 SGHRS, CDR2 YFSETQ.

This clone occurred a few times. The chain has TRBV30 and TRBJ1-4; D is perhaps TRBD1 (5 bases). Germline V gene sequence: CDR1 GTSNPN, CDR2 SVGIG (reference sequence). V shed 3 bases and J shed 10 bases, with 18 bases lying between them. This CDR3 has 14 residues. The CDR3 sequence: CAWREKGPGGKLFF. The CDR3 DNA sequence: TGTGCCTGGAGGGAGAAGGGCCCCGGGGGAAAACTGTTTTTT.

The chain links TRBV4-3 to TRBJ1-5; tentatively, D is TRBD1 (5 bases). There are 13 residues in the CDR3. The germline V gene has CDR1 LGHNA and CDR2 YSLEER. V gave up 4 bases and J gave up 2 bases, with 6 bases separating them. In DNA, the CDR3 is TGCGCCAGCAGCCCGACAGGCAATCAGCCCCAGCATTTT. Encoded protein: CASSPTGNQPQHF.

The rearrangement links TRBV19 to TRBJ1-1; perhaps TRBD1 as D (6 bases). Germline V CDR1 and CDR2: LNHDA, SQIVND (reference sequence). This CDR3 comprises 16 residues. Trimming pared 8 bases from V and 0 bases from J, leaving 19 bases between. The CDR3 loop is CASYKRDIGLNTEAFF. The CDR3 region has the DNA TGTGCCAGTTATAAAAGGGACATCGGCCTGAACACTGAAGCTTTCTTT.

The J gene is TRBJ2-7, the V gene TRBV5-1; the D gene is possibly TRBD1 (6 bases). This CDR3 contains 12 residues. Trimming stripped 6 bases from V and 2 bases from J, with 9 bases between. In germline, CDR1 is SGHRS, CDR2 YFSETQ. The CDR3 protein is CASKYRAYEQYV. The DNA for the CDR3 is TGCGCCAGCAAGTACAGGGCCTACGAGCAGTACGTC.

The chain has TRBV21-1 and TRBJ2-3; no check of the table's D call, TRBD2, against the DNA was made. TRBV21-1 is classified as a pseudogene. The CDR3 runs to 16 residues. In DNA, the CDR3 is TGTGCCAGCAGCGCACTAGCGGGGGCCGACACAGATACGCAGTATTTT. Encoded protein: CASSALAGADTDTQYF.

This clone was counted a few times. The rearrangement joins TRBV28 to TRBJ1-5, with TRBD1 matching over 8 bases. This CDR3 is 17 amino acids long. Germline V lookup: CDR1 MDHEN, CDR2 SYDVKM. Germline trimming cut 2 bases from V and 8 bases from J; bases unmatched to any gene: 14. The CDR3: CASSLVTGATRGEPQHF. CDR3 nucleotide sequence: TGTGCCAGCAGTTTAGTGACAGGGGCCACTCGGGGTGAGCCCCAGCATTTT.

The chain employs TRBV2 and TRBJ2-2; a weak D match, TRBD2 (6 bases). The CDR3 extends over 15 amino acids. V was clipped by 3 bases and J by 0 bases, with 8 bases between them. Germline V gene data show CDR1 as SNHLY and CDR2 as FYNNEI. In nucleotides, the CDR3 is TGTGCCAGCAGTGATTGGGGGGCGAACACCGGGGAGCTGTTTTTT. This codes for CASSDWGANTGELFF.

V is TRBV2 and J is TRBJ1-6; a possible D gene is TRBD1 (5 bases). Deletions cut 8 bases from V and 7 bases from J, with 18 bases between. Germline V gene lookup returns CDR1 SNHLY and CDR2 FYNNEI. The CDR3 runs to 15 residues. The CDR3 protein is CASRGGDGFNSPLHF. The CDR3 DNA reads TGTGCCAGCCGGGGGGGGGACGGCTTCAATTCACCCCTCCACTTT.

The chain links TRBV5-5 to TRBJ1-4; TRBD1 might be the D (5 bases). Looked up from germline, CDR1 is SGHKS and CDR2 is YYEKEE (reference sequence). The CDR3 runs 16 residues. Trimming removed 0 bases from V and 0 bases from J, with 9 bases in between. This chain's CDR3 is CASSLGRAATNEKLFF. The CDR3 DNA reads TGTGCCAGCAGCTTGGGCAGGGCTGCAACTAATGAAAAACTGTTTTTT.

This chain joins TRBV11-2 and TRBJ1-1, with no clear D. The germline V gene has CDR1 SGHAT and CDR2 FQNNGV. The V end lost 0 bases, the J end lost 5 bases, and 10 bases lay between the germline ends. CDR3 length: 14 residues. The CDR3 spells CASSLDPGGTEAFF. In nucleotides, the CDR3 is TGTGCCAGCAGCTTAGACCCCGGCGGAACTGAAGCTTTCTTT. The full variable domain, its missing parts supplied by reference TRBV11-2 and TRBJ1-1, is EAGVAQSPRYKIIEKRQSVAFWCNPISGHATLYWYQQILGQGPKLLIQFQNNGVVDDSQLPKDRFSAERLKGVDSTLKIQPAKLEDSAVYLCASSLDPGGTEAFFGQGTRLTVV.

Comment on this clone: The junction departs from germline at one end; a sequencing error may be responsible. The CDR3 bases are TGTGCCAGCAGCTTGGTACGGTTC. Its translation is CASSLVRF. The V gene is TRBV5-8, the J gene TRBJ1-2; D is unresolved. This CDR3 has 8 amino acids. CDR1 is SGHTS and CDR2 is YDEGEE in the germline V gene.

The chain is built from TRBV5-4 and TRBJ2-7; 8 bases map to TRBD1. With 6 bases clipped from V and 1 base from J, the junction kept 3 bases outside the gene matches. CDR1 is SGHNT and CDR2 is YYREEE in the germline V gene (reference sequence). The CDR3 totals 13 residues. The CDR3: CASNDRGSYEQYV. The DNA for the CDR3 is TGTGCCAGCAACGACAGGGGTTCCTACGAGCAGTACGTC.

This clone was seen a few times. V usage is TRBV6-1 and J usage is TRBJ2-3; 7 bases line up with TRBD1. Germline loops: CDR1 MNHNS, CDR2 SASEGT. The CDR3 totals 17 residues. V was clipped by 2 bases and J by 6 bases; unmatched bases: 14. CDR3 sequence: CASSESGVGGLADTQYF. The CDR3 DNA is TGTGCCAGCAGTGAAAGTGGGGTAGGGGGCTTGGCTGATACGCAGTATTTT.

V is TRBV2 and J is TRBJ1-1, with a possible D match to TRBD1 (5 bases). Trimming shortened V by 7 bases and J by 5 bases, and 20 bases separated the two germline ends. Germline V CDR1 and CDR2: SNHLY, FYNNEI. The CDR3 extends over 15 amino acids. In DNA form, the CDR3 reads TGTGCCAGCACGCCGCATCTCGGGGGTGAGACTGAAGCTTTCTTT. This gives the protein CASTPHLGGETEAFF.

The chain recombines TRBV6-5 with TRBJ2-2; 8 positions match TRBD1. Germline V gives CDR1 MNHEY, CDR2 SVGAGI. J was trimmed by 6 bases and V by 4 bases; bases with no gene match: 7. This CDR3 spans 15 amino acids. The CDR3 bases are TGTGCCAGCAGTTCAAGGACAGGGAGGCCCGGGGAGCTGTTTTTT. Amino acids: CASSSRTGRPGELFF.

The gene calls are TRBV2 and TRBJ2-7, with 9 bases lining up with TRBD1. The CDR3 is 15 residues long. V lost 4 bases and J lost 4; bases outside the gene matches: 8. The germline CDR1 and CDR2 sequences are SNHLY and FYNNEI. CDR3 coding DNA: TGTGCCAGCAGTGGCGACTACAGGGGGCGATACGAGCAGTACGTC. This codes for CASSGDYRGRYEQYV.

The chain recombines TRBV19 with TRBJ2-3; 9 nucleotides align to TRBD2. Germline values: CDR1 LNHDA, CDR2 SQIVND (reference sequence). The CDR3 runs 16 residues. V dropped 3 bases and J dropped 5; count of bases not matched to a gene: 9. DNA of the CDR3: TGTGCCAGTAGTATCCAAGCGGGGGGTTTGGGAGATACGCAGTATTTT. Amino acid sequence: CASSIQAGGLGDTQYF.

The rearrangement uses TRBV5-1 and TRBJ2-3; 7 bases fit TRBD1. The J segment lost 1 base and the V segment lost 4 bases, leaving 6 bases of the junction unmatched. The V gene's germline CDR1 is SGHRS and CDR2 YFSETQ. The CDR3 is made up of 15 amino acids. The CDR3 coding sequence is TGCGCCAGCAGCCCTCGACAGGGAGGCACAGATACGCAGTATTTT. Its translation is CASSPRQGGTDTQYF.

CDR3 sequence reads: CASSAWDRANQPQHF. The CDR3 DNA reads as TGTGCCAGCAGTGCCTGGGACAGGGCCAATCAGCCCCAGCATTTT. The chain has TRBV6-1 and TRBJ1-5; TRBD1 agrees at 9 bases. With V trimmed by 4 bases and J by 3 bases, 4 bases remained unmatched. Germline CDR1 MNHNS, CDR2 SASEGT. There are 15 residues in the CDR3.

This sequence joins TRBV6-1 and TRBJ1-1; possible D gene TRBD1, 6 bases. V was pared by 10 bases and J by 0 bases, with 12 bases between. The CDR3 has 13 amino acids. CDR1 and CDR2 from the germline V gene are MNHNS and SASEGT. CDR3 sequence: CAIGRTVNTEAFF. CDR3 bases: TGTGCCATCGGGAGGACAGTGAACACTGAAGCTTTCTTT.